Below are 28 T cell receptor beta chains sequenced from a single sample in a study of blood T cell repertoires in COVID-19. The method was immunoSEQ multiplex PCR; TCRdb's version includes in-frame clones alone and lacks a portion of them. The table includes roughly 300,000 clones, approximately 87% detected once. The sequencing input was peripheral blood. The receptors stem from a woman in her twenties or thirties with COVID-19, enrolled during active disease.

This chain connects TRBV5-1 to TRBJ2-2; D is unclear. The CDR3 is 14 residues long. Trimming took 0 bases from V and 4 from J, leaving 7 bases between them. Germline assignment: CDR1 SGHRS and CDR2 YFSETQ. The CDR3 region is CASSLESFTGELFF. In nucleotides, the CDR3 is TGCGCCAGCAGCTTGGAATCTTTCACCGGGGAGCTGTTTTTT. Full variable domain (missing parts from reference TRBV5-1 and TRBJ2-2): KAGVTQTPRYLIKTRGQQVTLSCSPISGHRSVSWYQQTPGQGLQFLFEYFSETQRNKGNFPGRFSGRQFSNSRSEMNVSTLELGDSALYLCASSLESFTGELFFGEGSRLTVL.

CDR3 bases: TGTGCCAGCAGGGGGACTAGCGCGGGCACCGGGGAGCTGTTTTTT. Translating it yields CASRGTSAGTGELFF. V gene TRBV2 combines with J gene TRBJ2-2, with 10 bases lining up with TRBD2. This CDR3 has 15 residues. The V gene's germline CDR1 is SNHLY and CDR2 FYNNEI. The V segment lost 6 bases and the J segment 4 bases; nucleotides outside the gene matches: 5.

CDR3 region: CASSPRFLYEQYF. The CDR3 coding sequence is TGTGCCAGCAGCCCCCGGTTTCTCTACGAGCAGTACTTC. V and J are TRBV7-9 and TRBJ2-7, with no clear D. CDR1 is SEHNR, CDR2 FQNEAQ, per germline (reference sequence). There are 13 residues in the CDR3. Trimming pared 5 bases from V and 3 bases from J, leaving 11 bases between.

A note on this clone: One end of the junction fails to match germline, which may point to a read error. This chain uses TRBV5-5 with TRBJ1-1; D perhaps matches TRBD1 (5 bases). This CDR3 has 13 residues. Germline CDR1 reads SGHKS; CDR2 reads YYEKEE (reference sequence). CDR3 residues: CASRLGVAGDAFF. The CDR3, as DNA: TGTGCCAGCAGATTGGGGGTGGCCGGGGATGCTTTCTTT.

The chain is built from TRBV5-5 and TRBJ2-7, with a weak D call TRBD1 (6 bases). CDR3 size: 14 residues. Germline V gives CDR1 SGHKS, CDR2 YYEKEE (reference sequence). Trimming stripped 4 bases from V and 0 bases from J, with 11 bases between. CDR3 nucleotide sequence: TGTGCCAGCAGCCAGACAGGAGACTCCTACGAGCAGTACTTC. This encodes CASSQTGDSYEQYF.

This chain links TRBV5-6 with TRBJ1-1, with 10 bases matching TRBD1. The CDR3 has 13 residues. Germline lookup yields CDR1 SGHDT and CDR2 YYEEEE. V gave up 4 bases and J gave up 10 bases; unmatched junction bases: 7. This CDR3 is CASSPRDRGAAFF. In DNA form, the CDR3 reads TGTGCCAGCAGCCCCCGGGACAGGGGAGCAGCTTTCTTT.

The J gene is TRBJ2-7, the V gene TRBV6-5; TRBD1 matches 9 bases. The CDR3 is made up of 14 amino acids. Germline V gene lookup returns CDR1 MNHEY and CDR2 SVGAGI. The V segment lost 4 bases and the J segment 4 bases; nucleotides outside the gene matches: 5. CDR3 sequence (DNA): TGTGCCAGCAGTTCACCGACAGGGGGGTACGAGCAGTACTTC. This translates into CASSSPTGGYEQYF.

The rearrangement joins TRBV2 to TRBJ1-1; TRBD1 aligns across 8 bases. The ends lost 4 bases at V and 1 base at J; junction bases unmatched: 14. CDR3 length: 18 amino acids. The germline V gene has CDR1 SNHLY and CDR2 FYNNEI. This chain's CDR3 is CASSVRRGQDRRNTEAFF. The DNA for the CDR3 is TGTGCCAGCAGTGTCCGAAGGGGACAGGATCGAAGGAACACTGAAGCTTTCTTT.

This chain joins TRBV3-1 (or the pseudogene TRBV3-2) and TRBJ2-7, with 7 bases that match TRBD1. Germline V gene data show CDR1 as LGHDT and CDR2 as YNNKEL (reference sequence). After removal of 3 bases from V and 1 base from J, the junction contained 6 bases not matched to a gene. This CDR3 region has 15 residues. CDR3 sequence reads: CASSHWGQSSYEQYF. The CDR3 bases are TGTGCCAGCAGCCATTGGGGACAGAGTTCCTACGAGCAGTACTTC.

The V and J genes are TRBV6-5 and TRBJ2-7; TRBD1 aligns across 7 bases. The CDR3 runs to 14 residues. Germline values: CDR1 MNHEY, CDR2 SVGAGI. V dropped 4 bases and J dropped 6; count of bases not matched to a gene: 9. This chain's CDR3 is CASSSYDRDLEQYF. As DNA, the CDR3 is TGTGCCAGCAGTTCTTACGACAGGGACCTCGAGCAGTACTTC.

This sequence joins TRBV2 and TRBJ1-2; 8 bases are shared with TRBD1. CDR3 size: 12 residues. V trimming: 8 bases; J trimming: 2 bases; junction bases outside the gene matches: 1. Germline CDR1 is SNHLY and CDR2 is FYNNEI. CDR3 amino acids: CASRTGNYGYTF. In nucleotides, the CDR3 is TGTGCCAGCCGGACAGGGAACTATGGCTACACCTTC.

The chain links TRBV7-9 to TRBJ2-7, with 7 bases identical to TRBD2. Trimming removed 4 bases from V and 0 bases from J; junction bases left unmatched: 9. The CDR3 is made up of 16 amino acids. Germline V gene data show CDR1 as SEHNR and CDR2 as FQNEAQ (reference sequence). The CDR3 sequence is CASSSAPGGPSYEQYF. CDR3 in DNA: TGTGCCAGCAGCTCCGCCCCGGGGGGACCCTCCTACGAGCAGTACTTC.

CDR3 nucleotides: TGCGCCAGCAGCCAGGGCCCCGACAGGAGGAGCTCTGGAAACACCATATATTTT. This encodes CASSQGPDRRSSGNTIYF. The chain employs TRBV4-1 and TRBJ1-3; TRBD1 might be the D (6 bases). Germline-derived CDR1 and CDR2 are MGHRA and YSYEKL. The CDR3 sequence is 18 residues long. V was pared by 3 bases and J by 0 bases, with 18 bases between.

A single count supports this clone. In nucleotides, the CDR3 is TGTGCCAGCAGCCTGACGTCGGGAAGGTGGGATACGCAGTATTTT. It yields the protein CASSLTSGRWDTQYF. The V gene is TRBV3-1 (or the pseudogene TRBV3-2), the J gene TRBJ2-3; TRBD2 is a possible D gene (5 bases). Looked up from germline, CDR1 is LGHDT and CDR2 is YNNKEL (reference sequence). The CDR3 runs to 15 residues. Deletions cut 4 bases from V and 6 bases from J, with 17 bases between.

This chain links TRBV30 with TRBJ2-1; 8 positions match TRBD2. CDR3 size: 15 residues. The V and J ends lost 0 bases and 8 bases, in that order; junction bases with no gene match: 9. Germline V gene sequence: CDR1 GTSNPN, CDR2 SVGIG (reference sequence). The CDR3 region has the DNA TGTGCCTGGAGTGTACATGCGGGGGGCCTCGATGAGCAGTTCTTC. Its translation: CAWSVHAGGLDEQFF.

In its sample, this clone was seen once. The CDR3 is CASSSEEDGELFF. Here the CDR3 DNA reads TGCGCCAGCAGCTCCGAAGAGGACGGGGAGCTGTTTTTT. The chain links TRBV5-1 to TRBJ2-2; D is unclear. Germline V gives CDR1 SGHRS, CDR2 YFSETQ. The length of the CDR3 is 13 residues. V was shortened by 3 bases and J by 7 bases, with 10 bases between the two germline ends.

V gene TRBV19 combines with J gene TRBJ1-2; D is possibly TRBD1 (6 bases). The CDR3 consists of 14 residues. The germline V gene has CDR1 LNHDA and CDR2 SQIVND (reference sequence). V was clipped by 3 bases and J by 8 bases, with 16 bases between them. The CDR3 here is CASSIPGESRGYTF. The CDR3, as DNA: TGTGCCAGTAGTATTCCAGGGGAATCGAGGGGCTACACCTTC.

About this clone itself: Other DNA sequences within the sample encode an identical CDR3. This rearrangement joins TRBV5-1 to TRBJ2-5; a possible D gene is TRBD1 (5 bases). Trimming took 0 bases from V and 4 from J, leaving 7 bases between them. Germline CDR1 SGHRS, CDR2 YFSETQ. The CDR3 totals 13 residues. The CDR3 loop reads CASSLGRGETQYF. As DNA, the CDR3 is TGCGCCAGCAGCTTGGGAAGGGGAGAGACCCAGTACTTC.

This chain uses TRBV29-1 with TRBJ1-4; TRBD1 aligns across 7 bases. The germline V gene encodes CDR1 SQVTM and CDR2 ANQGSEA. The CDR3 contains 14 residues. Germline trimming cut 7 bases from V and 4 bases from J; bases unmatched to any gene: 9. The CDR3 is CSADTGAGNEKLFF. In DNA, the CDR3 is TGCAGCGCCGATACAGGGGCGGGTAATGAAAAACTGTTTTTT.

This rearrangement joins TRBV19 to TRBJ1-6, with D perhaps matching TRBD1 (6 bases). The V end was cut by 10 bases, the J end by 10 bases, with 23 bases between. This CDR3 comprises 15 residues. CDR1 LNHDA and CDR2 SQIVND come from the germline V gene (reference sequence). The CDR3 DNA is TGTGCCACGTCCCGGGACATCTTCCTAAGGTCACCCCTCCACTTT. This codes for CATSRDIFLRSPLHF.

This rearrangement joins TRBV9 to TRBJ2-5, with a tentative D call TRBD2 (5 bases). V lost 0 bases and J lost 1, with 7 bases in between. Germline values: CDR1 SGDLS, CDR2 YYNGEE. The CDR3 consists of 14 residues. CDR3 amino acids: CASSVGGLQETQYF. The DNA for the CDR3 is TGTGCCAGCAGCGTAGGAGGGCTCCAAGAGACCCAGTACTTC.

The rearrangement uses TRBV6-5 and TRBJ2-5; 8 nucleotides align to TRBD1. The CDR3 is 14 amino acids. Germline-derived CDR1 and CDR2 are MNHEY and SVGAGI. Trimming cost V 2 bases and J 3 bases; bases outside gene matches: 2. For the CDR3, the DNA is TGTGCCAGCAGTTACCTGACAGGGGAAGAGACCCAGTACTTC. Translation: CASSYLTGEETQYF.

The count of this clone is one. V and J are TRBV29-1 and TRBJ1-4, with D possibly TRBD1 on 6 matching bases. From germline, CDR1 is SQVTM and CDR2 ANQGSEA. V was cut by 3 bases and J by 7 bases, with 12 bases left in between. The CDR3 sequence is 13 residues long. CDR3 sequence: CSVERGLGEKLFF. The CDR3 nucleotides read TGCAGCGTTGAGCGGGGGCTGGGTGAAAAACTGTTTTTT.

This clone was detected once. The chain combines TRBV7-9 with TRBJ2-3; TRBD2 matches at 8 bases. The germline CDR1 and CDR2 sequences are SEHNR and FQNEAQ (reference sequence). Trimming removed 5 bases from V and 4 bases from J; junction bases left unmatched: 17. There are 18 residues in the CDR3. The DNA for the CDR3 is TGTGCCAGCAGCGATCCATTTCCAGCGGGGGTAGAGGCAGATACGCAGTATTTT. Protein sequence: CASSDPFPAGVEADTQYF.

Points on this clone: Other DNA sequences of this sample code for an identical CDR3. This sequence joins TRBV5-1 and TRBJ2-7; 9 bases align to TRBD2. The CDR3 loop spans 16 amino acids. CDR1 and CDR2 (germline): SGHRS, YFSETQ. V shed 4 bases and J 0 bases; nucleotides not matched to a gene: 8. The CDR3 region has the DNA TGCGCCAGCAGCCCGCGGGGGGGGTTAGGCTCCTACGAGCAGTACTTC. This codes for CASSPRGGLGSYEQYF.

The chain employs TRBV27 and TRBJ1-1; 7 positions match TRBD1. Germline V gene sequence: CDR1 MNHEY, CDR2 SMNVEV (reference sequence). Trimming removed 8 bases from V and 10 bases from J; junction bases left unmatched: 7. The CDR3 has 11 amino acids. CDR3 DNA: TGTGCCAGCCGAGGGGGCCTGCGAGCTTTCTTT. Translated, it gives CASRGGLRAFF.

V gene TRBV6-5 combines with J gene TRBJ2-5; a possible D gene is TRBD2 (6 bases). V was cut by 6 bases and J by 13 bases, with 18 bases left in between. Germline-derived CDR1 and CDR2 are MNHEY and SVGAGI. This CDR3 is built from 12 residues. The CDR3 loop reads CASSQTGGRGYF. CDR3 coding DNA: TGTGCCAGCAGCCAGACCGGCGGGCGGGGGTACTTC.

This clone was found a few times. This chain joins TRBV5-1 and TRBJ2-1; TRBD2 might be the D (6 bases). The ends were cut back, 2 bases at V and 6 bases at J, with 12 bases in the middle. There are 14 residues in the CDR3. CDR1 and CDR2 from the germline V gene are SGHRS and YFSETQ. The DNA of the CDR3 is TGCGCCAGCAGCTTAGCTAGCGCTCTCAATGAGCAGTTCTTC. Translation: CASSLASALNEQFF.